Following are 14 T cell receptor beta chains from one sample sequenced in a study of T cells in Graves' hyperthyroidism and ophthalmopathy. RNA transcripts yielded amplified TCR beta CDR3 regions. First-round RT-PCR of the TCR CDR3 relied on the HTBI primer set. TCRdb redid the calling of the multiplex PCR reads with MiXCR, one entry per CDR3 protein. This table holds around 350,000 distinct CDR3 sequences, nearly 15% found once. Input material: blood. The origin of the receptors is a woman aged 55-69 years with Graves' ophthalmopathy.

This clonotype appeared many times. The rearrangement links TRBV20-1 to TRBJ2-5; 11 bases are shared with TRBD1. The CDR3 covers 16 residues. J gave up 4 bases and V 5 bases, and 12 bases lay outside the gene matches. Per germline, CDR1 DFQATT and CDR2 SNEGSKA (reference sequence). CDR3 bases: TGCAGTGCTTCCCGCGGGGGGACAGGGGGATCAGAGACCCAGTACTTC. Its protein product is CSASRGGTGGSETQYF.

As concerns this clonotype: It may be a read error: a sequence one base away is much more abundant. The chain carries TRBV12-3 or TRBV12-4 and TRBJ1-4; no clear D. This CDR3 is 16 amino acids long. Trimming shortened V by 4 bases and J by 0 bases, and 12 bases separated the two germline ends. CDR3 bases: TGTGCCAGCAGTTCCAGACAAGGACCAACTAATGAAAAACTGTTTTTT. It translates to CASSSRQGPTNEKLFF.

At least ten counts were recorded for this clonotype. The genes are TRBV28 and TRBJ2-3; 13 nucleotides align to TRBD2. With V trimmed by 6 bases and J by 7 bases, 10 bases remained unmatched. The CDR3 is 16 residues long. Germline V gives CDR1 MDHEN, CDR2 SYDVKM. CDR3 nucleotide sequence: TGTGCCAGCAGCTCATCACTAGCGGGAGGGCTTTATACGCAGTATTTT. Its protein is CASSSSLAGGLYTQYF.

This clonotype has ten or more counts. V gene TRBV7-2 combines with J gene TRBJ2-1; 10 bases match TRBD1. The CDR3 runs to 15 residues. Germline values: CDR1 SGHTA, CDR2 FQGNSA. After removal of 5 bases from V and 8 bases from J, the junction contained 9 bases not matched to a gene. In DNA, the CDR3 is TGTGCCAGCAGCATCCGGACAGGGGGTAGGGATGAGCAGTTCTTC. It is translated as CASSIRTGGRDEQFF.

V is TRBV24-1 and J is TRBJ2-5; the D gene is possibly TRBD2 (5 bases). The germline V gene encodes CDR1 KGHDR and CDR2 SFDVKD. This CDR3 region has 13 residues. Trimming stripped 5 bases from V and 5 bases from J, with 11 bases between. CDR3 loop: CATSADLLETQYF. The CDR3 nucleotides read TGTGCCACCAGTGCGGACTTGTTGGAGACCCAGTACTTC.

As for this clonotype: This may be a read error: a much more frequent sequence differs by one nucleotide. The chain recombines TRBV10-3 with TRBJ2-3; D gene ambiguous. The CDR3 has 15 residues. CDR1 is ENHRY and CDR2 is SYGVKD in the germline V gene. The CDR3 loop reads CAISDRVYGTDTQCF. CDR3 in DNA: TGTGCCATCAGTGACCGGGTTTATGGCACAGATACGCAGTGTTTT.

The chain uses TRBV20-1 and TRBJ1-2; D not resolved. The V and J ends lost 5 bases and 6 bases respectively, with 13 bases between them. CDR3 length equals 12 residues. In germline, CDR1 is DFQATT, CDR2 SNEGSKA (reference sequence). The CDR3 coding sequence is TGCAGTGCTCCCGCCTGGGGTGATGGCTACACCTTC. It specifies CSAPAWGDGYTF.

This clonotype was detected many times. The chain joins TRBV5-4 to TRBJ2-1, with D possibly being TRBD2 (5 bases). The CDR3 sequence is 15 residues long. Germline V lookup: CDR1 SGHNT, CDR2 YYREEE (reference sequence). V gave up 4 bases and J gave up 3 bases, with 14 bases separating them. The CDR3 DNA is TGTGCCAGCAGCCCCAGCGGAGACCGCTACAATGAGCAGTTCTTC. Its translation: CASSPSGDRYNEQFF.

The chain couples TRBV28 to TRBJ2-7, with D maybe TRBD1 (5 bases). The germline CDR1 and CDR2 sequences are MDHEN and SYDVKM. The CDR3 has 13 residues. V lost 2 bases to trimming and J lost 7 bases, with 12 bases between them. This chain's CDR3 is CASSLGHGQEQYF. The DNA for the CDR3 is TGTGCCAGCAGTTTAGGACACGGCCAGGAGCAGTACTTC.

This clonotype was recorded at least ten times. The chain has TRBV24-1 and TRBJ2-3; D may match TRBD1 or TRBD2 (6 bases each). V shed 5 bases and J shed 3 bases, with 14 bases lying between them. This CDR3 is built from 15 residues. Germline V gene lookup returns CDR1 KGHDR and CDR2 SFDVKD. For the CDR3, the DNA is TGTGCCACCAGTGTGGGGGGCGGTTTGACAGATACGCAGTATTTT. Protein product: CATSVGGGLTDTQYF.

The chain combines TRBV14 with TRBJ2-1, with 16 bases identical to TRBD2. Germline V gene lookup returns CDR1 SGHDN and CDR2 FVKESK. With 7 bases clipped from V and 8 bases from J, the junction kept 5 bases outside the gene matches. The CDR3 sequence is 15 residues long. Here the CDR3 DNA reads TGTGCCAGCACGGGACTAGCGGGAGGGAGGTATGAGCAGTTCTTC. Protein: CASTGLAGGRYEQFF.

This clonotype showed up just a few times. The chain employs TRBV20-1 and TRBJ2-6, with a weak D call TRBD1 (6 bases). The germline V gene has CDR1 DFQATT and CDR2 SNEGSKA (reference sequence). Trimming took 3 bases from V and 4 from J, leaving 13 bases between them. The CDR3 loop spans 15 amino acids. This chain's CDR3 is CSASLQGYGANVLTF. The CDR3 DNA reads as TGCAGTGCTAGTCTACAGGGTTACGGGGCCAACGTCCTGACTTTC.

This clonotype appeared many times. The rearrangement links TRBV6-6 to TRBJ2-7; 9 bases fit TRBD1. Losses at the gene ends were 0 bases for V and 5 bases for J; bases not matched to a gene: 5. This CDR3 is built from 15 residues. The germline gives CDR1 MNHNY, CDR2 SVGAGI (reference sequence). Here the CDR3 DNA reads TGTGCCAGCAGTTACTCTACAGGGGGCTTCGACGAGCAGTACTTC. Translated, it gives CASSYSTGGFDEQYF.

The V gene is TRBV7-3, the J gene TRBJ2-5; TRBD2 matches 13 bases. This CDR3 spans 17 amino acids. With 4 bases clipped from V and 5 bases from J, the junction kept 10 bases outside the gene matches. In germline, CDR1 is SGHTA, CDR2 FQGTGA. The CDR3 sequence is CASSSKGLAGEAETQYF. In DNA, the CDR3 is TGTGCCAGCAGCTCGAAAGGACTAGCGGGAGAAGCGGAGACCCAGTACTTC.